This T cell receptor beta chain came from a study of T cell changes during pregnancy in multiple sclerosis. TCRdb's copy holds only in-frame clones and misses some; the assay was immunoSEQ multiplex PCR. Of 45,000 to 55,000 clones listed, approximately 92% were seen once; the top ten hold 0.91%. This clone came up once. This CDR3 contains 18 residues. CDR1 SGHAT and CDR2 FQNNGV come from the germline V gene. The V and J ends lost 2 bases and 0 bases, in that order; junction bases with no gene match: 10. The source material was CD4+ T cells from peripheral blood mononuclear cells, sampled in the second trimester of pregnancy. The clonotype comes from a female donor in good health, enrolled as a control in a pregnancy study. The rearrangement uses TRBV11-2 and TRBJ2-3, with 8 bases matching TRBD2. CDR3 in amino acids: CASSLSTSGGASTDTQYF. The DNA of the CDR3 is TGTGCCAGCAGCTTATCTACTAGCGGAGGGGCTAGCACAGATACGCAGTATTTT.